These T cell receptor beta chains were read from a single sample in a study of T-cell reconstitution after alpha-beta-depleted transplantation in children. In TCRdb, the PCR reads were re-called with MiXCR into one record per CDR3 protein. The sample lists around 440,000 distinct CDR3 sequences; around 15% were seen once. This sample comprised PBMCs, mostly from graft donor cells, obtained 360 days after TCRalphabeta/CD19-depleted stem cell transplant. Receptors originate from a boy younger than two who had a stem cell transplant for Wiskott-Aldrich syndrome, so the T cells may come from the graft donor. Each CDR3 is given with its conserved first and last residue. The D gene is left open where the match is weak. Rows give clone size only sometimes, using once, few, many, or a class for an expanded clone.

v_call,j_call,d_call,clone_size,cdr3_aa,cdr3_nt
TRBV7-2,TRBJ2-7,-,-,CASSLRPMSYEQYF,TGTGCCAGCAGCTTAAGACCGATGTCCTACGAGCAGTACTTC
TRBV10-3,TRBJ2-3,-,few,CAISESGGTDTQYF,TGTGCCATCAGTGAGTCGGGGGGCACAGATACGCAGTATTTT
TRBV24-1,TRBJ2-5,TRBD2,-,CATSDFRGELETQYF,TGTGCCACCAGTGATTTTCGGGGGGAGTTGGAGACCCAGTACTTC
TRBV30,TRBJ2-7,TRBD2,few,CACGAGGPYEQYF,TGTGCCTGCGGGGCGGGAGGGCCCTACGAGCAGTACTTC
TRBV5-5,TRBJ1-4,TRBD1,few,CASSSPQGAGEKLFF,TGTGCCAGCAGCTCCCCACAGGGGGCGGGTGAAAAACTGTTTTTT
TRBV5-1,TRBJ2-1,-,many,CASSLTSSYNEQFF,TGCGCCAGCAGCTTGACTAGTTCCTACAATGAGCAGTTCTTC
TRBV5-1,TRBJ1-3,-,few,CASSPYGPRGNTIYF,TGCGCCAGCAGCCCCTATGGGCCCCGCGGAAACACCATATATTTT
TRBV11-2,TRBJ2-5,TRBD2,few,CASSSWTSGDSETQYF,TGTGCCAGCAGCTCGTGGACTAGCGGGGACTCAGAGACCCAGTACTTC
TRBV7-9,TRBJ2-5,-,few,CASSPSSRGGETQYF,TGTGCCAGCAGCCCATCCTCACGAGGCGGAGAGACCCAGTACTTC
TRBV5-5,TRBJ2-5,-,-,CAMSSGQFGTQYF,TGTGCCATGAGCTCCGGACAATTCGGGACCCAGTACTTC
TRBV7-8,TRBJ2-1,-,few,CASSLSGGASSYNEQFF,TGTGCCAGCAGCTTATCCGGGGGAGCCAGCTCCTACAATGAGCAGTTCTTC
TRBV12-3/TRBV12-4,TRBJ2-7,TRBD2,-,CASSLWLAGVREQYF,TGTGCCAGCAGTTTATGGCTAGCGGGAGTTAGAGAGCAGTACTTC
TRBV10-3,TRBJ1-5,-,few,CASTQGAGPQHF,TGTGCCAGTACACAGGGAGCGGGGCCCCAGCATTTT